The T cell receptor beta chain under discussion was sequenced for a study of blood T cell repertoires in COVID-19. On the study more broadly: Sites across the United States, Italy and Spain contributed samples from acute and convalescent COVID-19. From T cells, B-cell-depleted T cells, or PBMCs came the material, which was cDNA or gDNA.

Study processing details: Amplification from reference gene primers served as the basis for estimated nucleated cell counts. Assay used: immunoSEQ multiplex PCR; TCRdb lists only in-frame clones, some missing. The D gene and trimming were derived from the DNA, and the V and J assignments and clone size from that table. The data contain some 290,000 clones, under 90% of them singletons. The ends were cut back, 5 bases at V and 0 bases at J, with 8 bases in the middle. The germline V gene has CDR1 MNHEY and CDR2 SMNVEV (reference sequence). This CDR3 has 13 residues. The chain employs TRBV27 and TRBJ2-7, with unresolved D. The sequence derives from a woman in her 30s with COVID-19, enrolled during active disease. Sequences were obtained from peripheral blood. CDR3 protein: CASSPFISYEQYF. The CDR3 bases are TGTGCCAGCAGTCCCTTTATCTCCTACGAGCAGTACTTC.